This T cell receptor beta chain was obtained from a study of blood T cells in healthy people across ages. Study summary: Template switching picked up about one barcoded beta molecule for each two T cells. Study findings and constraints: In long-lived donors, naive CD4+ cell counts and diversity exceeded those of aged donors. TCR beta diversity per million T cells fell roughly linearly with age.

This clonotype was observed a handful of times. The antigen remains undetermined. The donors, all healthy, were Caucasians living in Russia, aged roughly 6 to 95. Together with a sample-barcoded 5' primer, a J-beta primer mix was included in a second PCR lasting roughly 6 to 12 cycles. Via MiXCR, TCRdb re-called the 5' RACE reads, giving one row per CDR3 protein. The sample yields 950,000 to 1,200,000 distinct CDR3 sequences, 35% to 45% seen once. The source material was blood. The clonotype originates from a man between 18 and 29 years old in good health.

CDR3 nucleotide sequence: TGTGCCAGCAGCCCAGCAGTATGGACAGGGGCCAATGAGCAGTTCTTC. Translated, it gives CASSPAVWTGANEQFF. The J gene is TRBJ2-1, the V gene TRBV7-8; 9 bases agree with TRBD1. Germline CDR1 and CDR2: SGHVS and FQNEAQ. The CDR3 has 16 residues. The ends lost 5 bases at V and 6 bases at J; junction bases unmatched: 11.